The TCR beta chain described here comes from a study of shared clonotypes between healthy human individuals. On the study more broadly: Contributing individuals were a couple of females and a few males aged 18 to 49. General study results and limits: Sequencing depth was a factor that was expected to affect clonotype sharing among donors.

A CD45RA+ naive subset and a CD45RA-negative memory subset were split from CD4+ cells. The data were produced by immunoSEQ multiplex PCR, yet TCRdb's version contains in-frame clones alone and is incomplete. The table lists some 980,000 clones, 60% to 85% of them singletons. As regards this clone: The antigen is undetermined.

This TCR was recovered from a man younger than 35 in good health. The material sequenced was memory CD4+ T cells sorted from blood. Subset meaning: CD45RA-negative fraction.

This chain's CDR3 is CASMRGSSYEQYF. CDR3 coding DNA: TGCGCCAGCATGAGGGGCAGCTCCTACGAGCAGTACTTC. The chain employs TRBV5-1 and TRBJ2-7; D might be TRBD1 or TRBD2, each matching 5 bases. The germline gives CDR1 SGHRS, CDR2 YFSETQ. The CDR3 totals 13 residues. The V gene lost 6 bases and the J gene lost 0 bases, with 10 bases spanning the gap.